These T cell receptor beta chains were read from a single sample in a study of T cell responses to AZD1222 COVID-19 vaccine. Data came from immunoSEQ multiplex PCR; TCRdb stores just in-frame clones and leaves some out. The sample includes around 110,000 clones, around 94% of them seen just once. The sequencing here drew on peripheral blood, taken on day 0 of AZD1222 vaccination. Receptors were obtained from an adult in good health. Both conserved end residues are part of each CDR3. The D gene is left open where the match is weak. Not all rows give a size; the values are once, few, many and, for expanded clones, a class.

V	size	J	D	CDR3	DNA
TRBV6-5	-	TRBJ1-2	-	CASSEGHNYGYTF	TGTGCCAGCAGCGAGGGACACAACTATGGCTACACCTTC
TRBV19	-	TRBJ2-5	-	CASSPDMVQTQYF	TGTGCCAGTAGTCCAGACATGGTCCAGACCCAGTACTTC
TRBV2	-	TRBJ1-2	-	CASSELQARYGYTF	TGTGCCAGCAGTGAACTACAGGCCCGCTATGGCTACACCTTC
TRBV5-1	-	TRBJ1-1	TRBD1	CASSFTGGRTEAFF	TGCGCCAGCAGCTTTACAGGGGGCCGGACTGAAGCTTTCTTT
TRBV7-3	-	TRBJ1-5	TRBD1	CASSMTGGGNQPQHF	TGTGCCAGCAGCATGACAGGGGGGGGCAATCAGCCCCAGCATTTT
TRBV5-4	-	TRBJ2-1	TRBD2	CASSSSQTSGRPFF	TGTGCCAGCAGTTCCTCCCAGACTAGCGGGAGACCGTTCTTC
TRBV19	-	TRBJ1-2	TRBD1	CASSPPDRANYGYTF	TGTGCCAGTAGTCCCCCGGACAGGGCTAACTATGGCTACACCTTC
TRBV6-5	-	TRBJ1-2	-	CASRGGPGSYTF	TGTGCCAGCAGAGGAGGGCCCGGGAGCTACACCTTC
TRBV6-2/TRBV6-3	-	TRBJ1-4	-	CASSYLRRTNEKLFF	TGTGCCAGCAGTTACTTGAGGAGAACTAATGAAAAACTGTTTTTT
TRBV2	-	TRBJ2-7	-	CAATGTEGGQQYF	TGTGCCGCCACCGGGACAGAAGGAGGGCAGCAGTACTTC
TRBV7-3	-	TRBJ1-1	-	CASSSGEGTEAFF	TGTGCCAGCAGCTCGGGGGAGGGGACTGAAGCTTTCTTT
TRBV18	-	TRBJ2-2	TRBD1	CASSPLSGGDPGELFF	TGTGCCAGCTCACCATTGTCAGGGGGCGATCCCGGGGAGCTGTTTTTT
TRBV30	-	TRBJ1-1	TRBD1	CAWSLRGLNTEAFF	TGTGCCTGGAGTCTCAGGGGGTTGAACACTGAAGCTTTCTTT
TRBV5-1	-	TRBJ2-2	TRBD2	CASSDLAGSTGELFF	TGCGCCAGCAGCGATCTAGCGGGGTCCACCGGGGAGCTGTTTTTT
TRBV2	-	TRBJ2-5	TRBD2	CASSARAGGPETQYF	TGTGCCAGCAGTGCCCGAGCGGGGGGGCCTGAGACCCAGTACTTC
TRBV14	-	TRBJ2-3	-	CASSFSGPRTDTQYF	TGTGCCAGCAGTTTCAGCGGGCCCCGCACAGATACGCAGTATTTT
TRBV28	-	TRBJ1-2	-	CASSLAAGGLYGYTF	TGTGCCAGCAGTTTGGCCGCGGGGGGCCTCTATGGCTACACCTTC
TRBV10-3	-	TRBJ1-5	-	CAISESIEGRSNQPQHF	TGTGCCATCAGTGAGTCTATAGAGGGTCGTAGCAATCAGCCCCAGCATTTT
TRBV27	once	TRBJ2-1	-	CASSLDRNSYNEQFF	TGTGCCAGCAGTTTAGACCGAAACTCCTACAATGAGCAGTTCTTC
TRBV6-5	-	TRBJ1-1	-	CASSTQGTEAFF	TGTGCCAGCAGTACTCAAGGTACTGAAGCTTTCTTT
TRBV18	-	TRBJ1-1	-	CASSPGLNTEAFF	TGTGCCAGCTCACCAGGGCTTAACACTGAAGCTTTCTTT
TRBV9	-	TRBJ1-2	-	CASSVEQAWDGYTF	TGTGCCAGCAGCGTAGAACAGGCCTGGGATGGCTACACCTTC
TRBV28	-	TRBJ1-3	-	CVTLSGNTIYF	TGTGTCACCCTCTCTGGAAACACCATATATTTT
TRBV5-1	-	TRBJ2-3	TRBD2	CASSTSGTSVYASTDTQYF	TGCGCCAGCAGCACCTCCGGGACTAGCGTTTATGCTAGCACAGATACGCAGTATTTT
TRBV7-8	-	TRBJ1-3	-	CASSSRGSGNTIYF	TGTGCCAGCAGTTCCAGGGGTAGCGGAAACACCATATATTTT
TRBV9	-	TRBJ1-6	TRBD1	CASSVYGQGGFGNSPLHF	TGTGCCAGCAGCGTATACGGACAGGGGGGGTTTGGTAATTCACCCCTCCACTTT
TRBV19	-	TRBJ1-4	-	CASSLQGWANEKLFF	TGTGCCAGTAGTTTACAGGGTTGGGCTAATGAAAAACTGTTTTTT
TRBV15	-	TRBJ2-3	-	CATSQPVGLALTDTQYF	TGTGCCACCAGCCAGCCGGTGGGGCTAGCCCTCACAGATACGCAGTATTTT
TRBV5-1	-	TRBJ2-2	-	CASSPTVNTGELFF	TGCGCCAGCAGCCCGACAGTGAACACCGGGGAGCTGTTTTTT
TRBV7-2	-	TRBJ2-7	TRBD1	CASSRQTGVNEQYF	TGTGCCAGCAGCCGCCAGACAGGGGTCAACGAGCAGTACTTC
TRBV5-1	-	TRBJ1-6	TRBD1	CASSSSGTGSTPLHF	TGCGCCAGCAGCTCGTCCGGGACAGGGAGCACACCCCTCCACTTT
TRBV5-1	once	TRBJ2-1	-	CASSLAGDNEQFF	TGCGCCAGCAGCCTCGCCGGGGACAATGAGCAGTTCTTC
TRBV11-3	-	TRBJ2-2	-	CASSLVEGVAGELFF	TGTGCCAGCAGCTTAGTTGAGGGCGTGGCGGGGGAGCTGTTTTTT
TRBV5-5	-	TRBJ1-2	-	CASSMRTANYGYTF	TGTGCCAGCAGCATGAGGACAGCTAACTATGGCTACACCTTC
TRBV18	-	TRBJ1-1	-	CASSQPLGEAFF	TGTGCCAGCTCACAACCTTTGGGTGAAGCTTTCTTT
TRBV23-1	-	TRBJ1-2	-	CASTEGRPNYGYTF	TGCGCCAGCACCGAGGGGAGACCTAACTATGGCTACACCTTC
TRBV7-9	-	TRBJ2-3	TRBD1	CASSFPTGALGTDTQYF	TGTGCCAGCAGCTTCCCGACAGGGGCCCTTGGCACAGATACGCAGTATTTT
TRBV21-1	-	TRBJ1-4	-	CASSKGPGLGVKKLFF	TGTGCCAGCAGCAAAGGACCGGGACTTGGAGTGAAAAAACTGTTTTTT
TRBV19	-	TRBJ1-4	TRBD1	CASSTGTGVHQSYDEKLFF	TGTGCCAGTAGTACAGGGACAGGGGTACATCAAAGTTATGATGAAAAACTGTTTTTT
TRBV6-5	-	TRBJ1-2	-	CASSYSLHRAYGYTF	TGTGCCAGCAGTTACTCGTTGCACAGGGCATATGGCTACACCTTC
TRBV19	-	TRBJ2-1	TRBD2	CASSRTSGSSYNEQFF	TGTGCCAGTAGTAGGACTAGCGGGAGTTCCTACAATGAGCAGTTCTTC
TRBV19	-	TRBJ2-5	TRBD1	CASRRTGGKETQYF	TGTGCCAGTAGGCGGACAGGGGGCAAGGAGACCCAGTACTTC
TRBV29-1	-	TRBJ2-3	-	CSVEGTPLAGLLRDTQYF	TGCAGCGTTGAAGGTACACCCCTGGCAGGCCTCTTGAGGGATACGCAGTATTTT